What follows is one TCR beta chain and its context. Germline V CDR1 and CDR2: ENHRY, SYGVKD. This CDR3 comprises 15 residues. Trimming took 2 bases from V and 1 from J, leaving 11 bases between them. This entry is derived from a study of cytomegalovirus exposure and HLA in healthy donors. The primer mix had 60 Vbeta and 13 Jbeta primers. Produced via immunoSEQ multiplex PCR; TCRdb's table is partial and in-frame only. This sample contains under 200,000 clones. The sequenced sample was PBMCs. The receptor was derived from a man younger than 45 in good health and CMV-seronegative. The V and J genes are TRBV10-3 and TRBJ1-1, with D tentatively TRBD1 (5 bases). The CDR3 nucleotides are TGTGCCATCAGTGAGCCACAGGCTGAGAACACTGAAGCTTTCTTT. It specifies CAISEPQAENTEAFF.